Given below is one T cell receptor beta chain in context. It has no known antigen specificity. Per-base quality was not reported, and no clone a single base away is much larger than it. Trimming leaves V shorter by 0 bases and J shorter by 10 bases, with the junction holding 9 bases beyond the gene matches. Including the terminal cysteine and phenylalanine, the CDR3 comprises 16 residues. The DNA shown is the 48-base CDR3, in frame from base 1. The CDR1 and CDR2 encoded by the germline V gene are SGHAT and FQNNGV. The data belong to a study of beta chain features in type 1 diabetes (dated by TCRdb to the late 2010s). Looking at the study overall: No differences in mean age, gender distribution, total cell number or subset yield were found between patients and healthy donors. The study compared TCRB repertoires of sorted circulating CD4+ T cell subsets between recently diagnosed type 1 diabetes patients and matched healthy donors. Across all samples, 107,917,701 sorted cells were examined, and cell number per subset correlated strongly with RNA yield. Naive and central memory subsets were obtained from all 30 or so donors, but regulatory and stem cell-like memory subsets were isolated from only 8 patients and about 8 healthy donors.

Overall study outcomes, separate from this receptor: Naive, central memory and regulatory TCRB repertoires appeared to be more alike among patients than among healthy donors. Fewer insertions and more nucleotide deletions at VDJ recombination sites were observed in patients with type 1 diabetes, implying thymic rearrangement abnormalities. Type 1 diabetes patients showed a moderate but significant shortening of TCRB CDR3 length in all four CD4+ subsets. Because cDNA was sequenced instead of genomic DNA, highly expressing activated cells could be over-represented, though the groups showed no difference in activation or CD3 levels. HLA sub-analyses involved small numbers of individuals, so any influence of HLA type on TCRB rearrangement remained unresolved. Shorter templates might have been favored by PCR, but patient and control samples were amplified and corrected together, so both groups would have been affected equally by any skew.

The entire isolated RNA was reverse transcribed using the High Capacity cDNA Reverse Transcription Kit, and thus expressed TCRB transcripts were sequenced. Deep immunoSEQ sequencing was performed on naive, central memory and regulatory T cell samples, with an average of around 3.4 million total reads per sample. After sorted cells were lysed in RLT buffer, RNA was extracted with DNase-treated RNeasy Micro or Mini kits, with the choice depending on cell number. Each cell subset was processed on its own to prevent cross-contamination, while patient and healthy donor samples were processed together. The immunoSEQ multiplex PCR was used to amplify TCRB sequences from cDNA, yielding 87-bp fragments that span the CDR3 region. Sequencing of the amplicons was performed on the Illumina HiSeq platform. The authors' analysis ran thus. PCR bias was corrected computationally using synthetic template baselines, and reads within Hamming distance 2 were collapsed, with unmergeable singletons discarded. Reads were aligned to IMGT to assign V, D and J genes, CDR3 length, and insertions or deletions at six rearrangement sites. Within each subset, clonotype counts were normalized to the number of sorted cells before true diversity and Gini coefficients were calculated with the tcR R package. The overlap coefficient, calculated on TCRB nucleotide sequences, was used to quantify repertoire sharing. Out-of-frame TCRB sequences from naive cells were analyzed as a proxy for the pre-selection repertoire. Drawn from immuneACCESS, this table holds only the in-frame rearrangements with V and J called that TCRdb kept. Clones are partly lost; checked studies trace under half to an unresolved V gene and leave the rest unexplained. V, J and clone size are taken as reported in that table, and D and trimming were inferred from the DNA itself. This sample lists a few hundred thousand clones; approximately 16% were detected once. Less than 0.02% of the sample is held by the ten biggest clonotypes.

Each donor gave one peripheral blood draw, averaging approximately 110 mL, which was collected into heparinised tubes. A BD FACSAria II was used to sort naive, central memory, regulatory and stem cell-like memory CD4+ T cells with a panel that included CD45RO, CCR7, CD25, CD127, CD95 and CD27. Purity was above 98% for every sorted population. Right away, PBMCs were isolated by Lymphoprep density gradient centrifugation and were stained directly, with no culture step. To minimize batch effects, samples were stained and sorted in pairs, one healthy donor with one patient per experiment. Recombination connected TRBV11-2 to TRBJ2-3, and 11 bases in between align with TRBD2. This receptor was obtained from a man younger than 35 with type 1 diabetes. The sample consisted of naive CD4+ T cells from blood. Read against the paper, the sample's cell subset or site label means: true naive CD4+ T cells. The CDR3 protein sequence reads: CASSLDLALAGGSQYF. The DNA sequence follows: TGTGCCAGCAGCTTAGATCTTGCTCTAGCGGGGGGCTCGCAGTATTTT. The entire variable domain, with the stretches around the CDR3 drawn from the reference TRBV11-2 and TRBJ2-3 proteins, is EAGVAQSPRYKIIEKRQSVAFWCNPISGHATLYWYQQILGQGPKLLIQFQNNGVVDDSQLPKDRFSAERLKGVDSTLKIQPAKLEDSAVYLCASSLDLALAGGSQYFGPGTRLTVL.